This T cell receptor (beta chain) was documented in a study of CD8 T cells in ankylosing spondylitis. As concerns this clonotype: The junction departs from germline at one end; a sequencing error may be responsible.

Each CDR3 protein is one row after TCRdb ran MiXCR on the 5' RACE reads. The sample yields under 250,000 distinct CDR3 sequences, roughly a third seen once. CDR3 length equals 17 residues. Per germline, CDR1 DFQATT and CDR2 SNEGSKA (reference sequence). This sequence originates from a male donor with ankylosing spondylitis or in good health (not recorded which). V gene TRBV20-1 combines with J gene TRBJ2-5, with 11 bases identical to TRBD2. Sequenced input: blood, either unsorted or a sorted T cell fraction (not recorded which). The chain's CDR3 is CCASPLASGGYQETQYF. CDR3 DNA sequence: TGCTGTGCTAGCCCGCTCGCTAGCGGGGGGTACCAAGAGACCCAGTACTTC.